This record concerns one T cell receptor beta chain sequence. The data were taken from a study of beta chain features in type 1 diabetes. This CDR3 is 17 amino acids long. Germline lookup yields CDR1 SGHAT and CDR2 FQNNGV. Trimming left V 2 bases short and J 3 bases short, with 19 bases between. cDNA synthesis used the whole RNA isolate, giving expressed TCRB sequences. Profiled with immunoSEQ multiplex PCR; TCRdb holds only in-frame clones, not every one. This sample has 110,000 to 150,000 clones, with 6.9% found just once. The TCR was taken from a woman younger than 45 in good health. The sample comprised central memory CD4+ T cells from blood. The genes are TRBV11-2 and TRBJ1-1, with D uncertain. The CDR3 region is CASSLLTQARPDTEAFF. Written as DNA, the CDR3 is TGTGCCAGCAGCTTACTTACCCAAGCTAGGCCGGACACTGAAGCTTTCTTT. Drawing the rest from reference TRBV11-2 and TRBJ1-1, the complete variable domain is EAGVAQSPRYKIIEKRQSVAFWCNPISGHATLYWYQQILGQGPKLLIQFQNNGVVDDSQLPKDRFSAERLKGVDSTLKIQPAKLEDSAVYLCASSLLTQARPDTEAFFGQGTRLTVV.